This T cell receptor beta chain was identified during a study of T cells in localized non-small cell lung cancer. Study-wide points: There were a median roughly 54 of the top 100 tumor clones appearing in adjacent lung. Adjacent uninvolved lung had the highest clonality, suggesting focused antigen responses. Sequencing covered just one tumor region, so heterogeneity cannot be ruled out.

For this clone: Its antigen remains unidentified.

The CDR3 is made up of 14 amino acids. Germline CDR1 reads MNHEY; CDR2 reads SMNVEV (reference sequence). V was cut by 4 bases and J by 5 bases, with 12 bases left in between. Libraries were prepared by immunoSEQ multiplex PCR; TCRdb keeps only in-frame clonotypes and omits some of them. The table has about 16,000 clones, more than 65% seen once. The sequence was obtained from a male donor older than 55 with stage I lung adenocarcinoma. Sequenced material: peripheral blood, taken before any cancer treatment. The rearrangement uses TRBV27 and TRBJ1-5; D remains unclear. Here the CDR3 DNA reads TGTGCCAGCAGTTCTTCTGAGTGGGATCAGCCCCAGCATTTT. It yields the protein CASSSSEWDQPQHF.